Below, 3 T cell receptor beta chains from the same sample are listed, as sequenced in a study of regulatory T cells in long-lasting Graves disease. Sequencing libraries for TCR beta were prepared with iRepertoire HTBI primers and Arm-PCR of CDR3 regions. MiXCR, run by TCRdb on the multiplex PCR reads, gives a single entry per CDR3 protein. This table holds 400,000 to 450,000 distinct CDR3 sequences, about 15% found once. Documented time point: newly diagnosed GD, antithyroid drugs for less than 3 months. PBMC-derived RNA was used for the TCR library. These records were also assigned to another study, of T cells in Graves' hyperthyroidism and ophthalmopathy.

Sample: peripheral blood mononuclear cells (PBMCs), taken at new diagnosis, from a patient treated with antithyroid drugs. The receptor source for this set is a woman aged 30 to 39 with Graves disease.

This clonotype was seen ten or more times. Written as DNA, the CDR3 is TGTGCCAGCAGTGAACGGGGCCATGGGGCCGGGGAGCTGTTTTTT. Protein: CASSERGHGAGELFF. This chain uses TRBV6-1 with TRBJ2-2; D is tentatively TRBD1 or TRBD2 (5 bases each). The CDR3 is 15 residues long. Germline values: CDR1 MNHNS, CDR2 SASEGT. Trimming left V 2 bases short and J 6 bases short, with 13 bases between.

There are many counts of this clonotype. The chain combines TRBV7-2 with TRBJ2-2, with D tentatively TRBD2 (6 bases). CDR3 length: 14 residues. In germline, CDR1 is SGHTA, CDR2 FQGNSA. Trimming took 8 bases from V and 4 from J, leaving 14 bases between them. The CDR3: CASLARGSTGELFF. In DNA form, the CDR3 reads TGTGCCAGCCTGGCTCGGGGGAGCACCGGGGAGCTGTTTTTT.

On this clonotype itself: A much larger clone lies a single base off, so this may be a read error. This chain links TRBV18 with TRBJ1-1; D is ambiguous. The CDR3 consists of 15 residues. CDR1 and CDR2 from the germline V gene are KGHSH and LQKENI. V lost 6 bases and J lost 5, with 19 bases in between. CDR3 in amino acids: CASSLPLVSRTEAFF. Written as DNA, the CDR3 is TGTGCCAGCTCTCTCCCCTTGGTATCCCGGACTGAAGCTTTCTTT.